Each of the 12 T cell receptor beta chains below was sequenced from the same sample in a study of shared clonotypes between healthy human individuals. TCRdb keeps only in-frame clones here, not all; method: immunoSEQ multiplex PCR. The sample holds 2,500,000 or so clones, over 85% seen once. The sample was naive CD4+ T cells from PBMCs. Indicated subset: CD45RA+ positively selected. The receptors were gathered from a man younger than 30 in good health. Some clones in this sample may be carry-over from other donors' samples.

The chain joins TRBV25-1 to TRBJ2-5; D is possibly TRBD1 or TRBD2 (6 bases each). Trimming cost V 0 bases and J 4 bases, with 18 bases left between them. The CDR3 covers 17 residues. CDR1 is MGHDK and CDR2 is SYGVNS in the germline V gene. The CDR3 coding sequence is TGTGCCAGCAGTGAATATCAGGCAGGAGGGGGTCGAGAGACCCAGTACTTC. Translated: CASSEYQAGGGRETQYF. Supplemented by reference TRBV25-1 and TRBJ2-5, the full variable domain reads EADIYQTPRYLVIGTGKKITLECSQTMGHDKMYWYQQDPGMELHLIHYSYGVNSTEKGDLSSESTVSRIRTEHFPLTLESARPSHTSQYLCASSEYQAGGGRETQYFGPGTRLLVL.

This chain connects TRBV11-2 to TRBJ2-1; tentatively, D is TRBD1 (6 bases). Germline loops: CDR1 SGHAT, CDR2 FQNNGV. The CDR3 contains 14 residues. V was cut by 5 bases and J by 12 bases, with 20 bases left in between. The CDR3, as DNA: TGTGCCAGCAGCATTGACAGGATTTGGGGGTGGCAGTTCTTC. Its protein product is CASSIDRIWGWQFF.

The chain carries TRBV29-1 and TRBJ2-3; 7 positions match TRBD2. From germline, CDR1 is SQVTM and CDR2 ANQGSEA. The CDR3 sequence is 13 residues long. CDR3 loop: CSQRGGEPSTQYF. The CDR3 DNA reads TGCAGTCAGCGGGGTGGGGAGCCTTCTACGCAGTATTTT.

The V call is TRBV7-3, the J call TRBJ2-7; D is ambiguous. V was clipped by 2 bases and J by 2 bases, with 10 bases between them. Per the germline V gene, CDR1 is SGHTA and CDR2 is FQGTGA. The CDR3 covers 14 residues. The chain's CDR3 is CASSLERLTYEQYF. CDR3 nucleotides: TGTGCCAGCAGCTTAGAACGGCTAACCTACGAGCAGTACTTC. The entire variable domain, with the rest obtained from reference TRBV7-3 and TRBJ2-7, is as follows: GAGVSQTPSNKVTEKGKYVELRCDPISGHTALYWYRQSLGQGPEFLIYFQGTGAADDSGLPNDRFFAVRPEGSVSTLKIQRTERGDSAVYLCASSLERLTYEQYFGPGTRLTVT.

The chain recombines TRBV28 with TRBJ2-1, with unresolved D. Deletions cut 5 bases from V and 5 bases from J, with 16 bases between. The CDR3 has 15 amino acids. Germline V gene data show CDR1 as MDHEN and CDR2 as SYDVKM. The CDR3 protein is CASSPGPLLNNEQFF. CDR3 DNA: TGTGCCAGCAGTCCAGGACCCCTTTTAAACAATGAGCAGTTCTTC.

The CDR3 loop reads CASSLLGVRVTEAFF. The CDR3 DNA reads as TGCGCCAGCAGCTTGTTAGGGGTCAGGGTCACTGAAGCTTTCTTT. The V call is TRBV5-1, the J call TRBJ1-1; tentatively, D is TRBD1 (5 bases). The CDR3 covers 15 residues. Germline CDR1 SGHRS, CDR2 YFSETQ. V lost 1 base and J 4 bases, leaving 14 bases between the germline ends.

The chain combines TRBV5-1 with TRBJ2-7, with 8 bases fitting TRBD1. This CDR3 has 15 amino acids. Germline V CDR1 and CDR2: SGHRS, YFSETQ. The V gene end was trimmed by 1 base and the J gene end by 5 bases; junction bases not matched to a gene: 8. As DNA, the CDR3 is TGCGCCAGCAGCTTGATAGGGACAGGTTCTGACGAGCAGTACTTC. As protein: CASSLIGTGSDEQYF.

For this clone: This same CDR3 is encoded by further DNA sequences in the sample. CDR3 in amino acids: CASSRGGNPYEQYF. CDR3 sequence (DNA): TGCGCCAGCAGCCGGGGGGGTAACCCCTACGAGCAGTACTTC. This rearrangement joins TRBV4-1 to TRBJ2-7; 7 bases agree with TRBD2. In germline, CDR1 is MGHRA, CDR2 YSYEKL. CDR3 length equals 14 residues. V trimming: 4 bases; J trimming: 2 bases; junction bases outside the gene matches: 5.

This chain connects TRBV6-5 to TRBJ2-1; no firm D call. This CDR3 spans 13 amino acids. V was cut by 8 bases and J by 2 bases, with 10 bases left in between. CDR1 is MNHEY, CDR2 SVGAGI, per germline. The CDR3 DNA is TGTGCCAGCCGTAAGATGGCCTACAATGAGCAGTTCTTC. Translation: CASRKMAYNEQFF.

CDR3: CASSLSNTIYF. In DNA form, the CDR3 reads TGTGCCAGCAGTTTATCGAACACCATATATTTT. The rearrangement joins TRBV28 to TRBJ1-3; D is undetermined. The CDR3 length is 11 residues. Trimming removed 1 base at V and 7 bases at J, with 2 bases between. CDR1 is MDHEN and CDR2 is SYDVKM in the germline V gene.

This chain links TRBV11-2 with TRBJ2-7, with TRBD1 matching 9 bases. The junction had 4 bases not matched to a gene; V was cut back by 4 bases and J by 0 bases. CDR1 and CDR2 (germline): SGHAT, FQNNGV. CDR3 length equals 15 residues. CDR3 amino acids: CASSSGTGSSYEQYF. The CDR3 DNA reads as TGTGCCAGCAGCTCCGGGACAGGGAGCTCCTACGAGCAGTACTTC.

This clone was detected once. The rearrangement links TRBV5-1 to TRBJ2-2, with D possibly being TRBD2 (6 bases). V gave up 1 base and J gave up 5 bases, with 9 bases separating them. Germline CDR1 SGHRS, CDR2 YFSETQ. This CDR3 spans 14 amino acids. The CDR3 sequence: CASSLNGGTGELFF. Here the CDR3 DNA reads TGCGCCAGCAGCTTGAACGGGGGTACCGGGGAGCTGTTTTTT.